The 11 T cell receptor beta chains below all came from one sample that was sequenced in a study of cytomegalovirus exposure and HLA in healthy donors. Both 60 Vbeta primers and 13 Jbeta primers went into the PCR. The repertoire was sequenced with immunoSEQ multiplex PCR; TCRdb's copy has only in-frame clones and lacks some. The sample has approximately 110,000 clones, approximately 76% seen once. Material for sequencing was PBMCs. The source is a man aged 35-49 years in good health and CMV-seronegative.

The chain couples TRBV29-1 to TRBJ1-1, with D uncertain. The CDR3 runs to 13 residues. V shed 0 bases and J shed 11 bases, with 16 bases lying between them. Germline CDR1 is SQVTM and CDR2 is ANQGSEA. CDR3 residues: CSVEEPAHPGAFF. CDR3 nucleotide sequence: TGCAGCGTTGAAGAACCTGCCCACCCGGGGGCTTTCTTT.

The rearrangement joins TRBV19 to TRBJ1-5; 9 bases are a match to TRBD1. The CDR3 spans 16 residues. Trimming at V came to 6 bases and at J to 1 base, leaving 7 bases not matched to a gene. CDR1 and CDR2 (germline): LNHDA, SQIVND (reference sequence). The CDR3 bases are TGTGCCAGTAGCCCGACCGGGACAGGGAGCAATCAGCCCCAGCATTTT. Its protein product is CASSPTGTGSNQPQHF.

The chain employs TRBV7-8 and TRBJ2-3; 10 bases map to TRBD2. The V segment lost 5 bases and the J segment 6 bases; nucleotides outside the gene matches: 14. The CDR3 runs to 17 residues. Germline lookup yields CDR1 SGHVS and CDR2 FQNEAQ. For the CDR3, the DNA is TGTGCCAGCAGCCCCCCCACTAGCGGGGATCGGAGTGATACGCAGTATTTT. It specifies CASSPPTSGDRSDTQYF.

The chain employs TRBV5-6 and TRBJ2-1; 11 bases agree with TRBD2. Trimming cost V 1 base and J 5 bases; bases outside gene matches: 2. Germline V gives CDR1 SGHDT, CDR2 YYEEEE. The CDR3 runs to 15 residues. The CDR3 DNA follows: TGTGCCAGCAGCTTGACTAGCGGGGGACACAATGAGCAGTTCTTC. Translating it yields CASSLTSGGHNEQFF.

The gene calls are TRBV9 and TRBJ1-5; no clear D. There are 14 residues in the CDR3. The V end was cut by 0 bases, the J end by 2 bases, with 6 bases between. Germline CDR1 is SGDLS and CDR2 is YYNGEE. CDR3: CASSVGARNQPQHF. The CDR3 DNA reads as TGTGCCAGCAGCGTAGGGGCGCGCAATCAGCCCCAGCATTTT. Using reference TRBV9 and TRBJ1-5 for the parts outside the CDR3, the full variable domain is DSGVTQTPKHLITATGQRVTLRCSPRSGDLSVYWYQQSLDQGLQFLIQYYNGEERAKGNILERFSAQQFPDLHSELNLSSLELGDSALYFCASSVGARNQPQHFGDGTRLSIL.

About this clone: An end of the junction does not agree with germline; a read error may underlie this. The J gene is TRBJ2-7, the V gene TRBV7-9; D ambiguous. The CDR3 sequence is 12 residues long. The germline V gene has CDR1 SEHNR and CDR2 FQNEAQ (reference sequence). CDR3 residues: CSSSPDTYEQYF. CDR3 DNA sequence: TGTTCCAGCAGTCCAGACACCTACGAGCAGTACTTC.

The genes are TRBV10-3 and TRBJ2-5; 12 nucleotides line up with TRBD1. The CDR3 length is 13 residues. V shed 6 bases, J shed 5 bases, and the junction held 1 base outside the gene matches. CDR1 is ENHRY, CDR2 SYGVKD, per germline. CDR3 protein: CAIRGQGAETQYF. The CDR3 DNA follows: TGTGCCATCAGGGGACAGGGGGCTGAGACCCAGTACTTC.

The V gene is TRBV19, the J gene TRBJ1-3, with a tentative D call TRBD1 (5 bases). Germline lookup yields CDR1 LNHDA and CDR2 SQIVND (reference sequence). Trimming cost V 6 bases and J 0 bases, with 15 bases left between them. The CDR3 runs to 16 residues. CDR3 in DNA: TGTGCCAGTAGCATCCGACAGTCCCGCTCTGGAAACACCATATATTTT. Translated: CASSIRQSRSGNTIYF.

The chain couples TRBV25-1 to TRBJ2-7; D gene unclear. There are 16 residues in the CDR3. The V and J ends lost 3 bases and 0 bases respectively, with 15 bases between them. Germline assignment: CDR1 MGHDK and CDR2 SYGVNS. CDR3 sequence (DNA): TGTGCCAGCAGTGATGGTAAGGAACAGCCCTCCTACGAGCAGTACTTC. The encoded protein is CASSDGKEQPSYEQYF.

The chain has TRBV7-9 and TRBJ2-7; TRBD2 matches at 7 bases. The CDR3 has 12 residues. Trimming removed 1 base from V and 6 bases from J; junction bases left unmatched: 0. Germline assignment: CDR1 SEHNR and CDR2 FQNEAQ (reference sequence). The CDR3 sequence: CASSLGGGEQYF. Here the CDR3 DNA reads TGTGCCAGCAGCTTAGGGGGGGGCGAGCAGTACTTC.

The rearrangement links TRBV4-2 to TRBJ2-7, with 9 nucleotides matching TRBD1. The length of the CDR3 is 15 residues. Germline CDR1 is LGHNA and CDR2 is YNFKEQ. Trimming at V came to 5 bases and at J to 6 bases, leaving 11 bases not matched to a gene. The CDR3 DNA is TGTGCCAGCAGCTCGGGACAGGGCTTTTTCTTCGAGCAGTACTTC. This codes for CASSSGQGFFFEQYF.